Described below is a single T cell receptor beta chain sequence and its context. These data belong to a study of T-cell memory formation after mild COVID-19. For the study at large: Each donor largely had its own TCR clusters.

One entry per CDR3 protein, called by TCRdb with MiXCR from the 5' RACE reads. The sample has more than 150,000 distinct CDR3 sequences, about 18% seen once. CDR1 and CDR2 (germline): DFQATT, SNEGSKA (reference sequence). The V end was cut by 8 bases, the J end by 6 bases, with 19 bases between. The CDR3 has 13 amino acids. The sample comprised PBMCs or a T cell subset sorted from them (not recorded which). This clonotype originated in a man aged 18 to 35 who had mild COVID-19 (a few samples of this study predate the infection). Cell type and time point are not known. V usage is TRBV20-1 and J usage is TRBJ1-2, with unresolved D. The CDR3 DNA reads TGCAGTACCCCATTCGCATTAAGGGATGGCTACACCTTC. Translating gives CSTPFALRDGYTF.